This T cell receptor (beta chain) emerged from a study of neurological immune-mediated disorders (dated by TCRdb to about 2019). As for the study more broadly: Among the 35 or so multiple sclerosis patients, relapsing-remitting MS was present in some 30 and secondary progressive MS was present in 3. Longitudinal samples, technical triplicates and paired sorted CD4+ and CD8+ T-cell subsets, alongside PBMC samples, were included among the 106 TCR-beta libraries. Using UMI-based sequencing, the study compared peripheral blood TCR-beta repertoires from patients with HTLV-I-associated myelopathy (HAM/TSP), patients with multiple sclerosis, and healthy controls. The cohort included some 68 subjects: about 15 with HAM/TSP, approximately 35 with multiple sclerosis, and around 20 healthy controls. Broader findings and caveats from the paper: The MS cluster showed no association with clinical or MRI features, and the authors stated that larger cohorts are needed. TCR clonal expansion was greatest in HAM/TSP patients and smallest in MS patients, who ranked below even healthy controls. Repertoires from 18 of 34 MS patients were grouped by phylogenetic analysis into a cluster of related CDR3 sequences, suggesting a possible repertoire-level signature. Expanded clones from different subjects shared no identical CDR3 amino acid sequences, which suggests that TCR-beta repertoires were private in all groups.

This clonotype was observed at least ten times. Its antigen is currently not known. No quality values exist for individual bases; no much larger clone is one base distant. cDNA was synthesized by template-switch 5'RACE using a primer with a 10-nucleotide random unique molecular identifier that tagged each TCR transcript. Each sequencing run produced over 160 million TCR-beta sequences covering 15-18 subjects. Total RNA was extracted with the RNeasy kit. The KAPA Real-time Library Amplification kit was used to amplify TCR-beta VDJ regions with primers for the TCR constant region and the 5'RACE anchor. A first PCR added sample indexes and Illumina adaptors, after which a second PCR increased the library yield. After Ampure bead purification, the roughly 650 bp TCR product was size-selected on a 2% E-gel SizeSelection system. Before pooling, library quality was checked on a Bioanalyzer, concentration was measured with Qubit, and libraries were quantified with the Kapa Library Quantification kit. Libraries were sequenced paired-end 2 x 150 bp on an Illumina HiSeq 2500. To increase sequence diversity, about 25-31% phiX was spiked into each library pool. Regarding the original processing steps: Quality-filtered reads were processed with the UMI-based MiGEC pipeline, and over 90% of raw TCR sequences were removed by the MiGEC pipeline during error correction. IMGT germline references were used for aligning VDJ genes, and each clonotype was defined as a unique CDR3 amino acid sequence together with its V-J genes. Clonal expansion, Shannon diversity and CDR3 relatedness (CalcPairwiseDistances, ClusterSamples) were evaluated with VDJtools, and phylogenetic trees were built with CLCbio workbench. A clone was classed as expanded if it had 8 or more unique UMIs, a cutoff based on coefficient-of-variation modelling across technical triplicates. TCRdb trimmed public reads at Q25 via fastp, called clones via MiXCR and kept in-frame beta chains. CDR3 protein sequences are deduplicated, and each keeps its most common genes and DNA. The V and J calls reflect TCRdb's pipeline rather than the authors' work. This sample holds 45,000 or so distinct CDR3 sequences; 3% were observed only once. Around 15% of the sample is taken by the ten largest.

For unsorted PBMC libraries, 2 million PBMCs were used after storage in RNAlater at -80 degrees C until RNA extraction. Multiple sclerosis patients were enrolled in a US clinical protocol evaluating disease progression by magnetic resonance imaging. Peripheral blood was subjected to Ficoll-Hypaque density gradient centrifugation to isolate PBMCs, which were then cryopreserved in liquid nitrogen. From the cysteine through the phenylalanine, the CDR3 covers 11 amino acids. The retained sequence is limited to the CDR3, 33 bases, with the frame set at the first base. V is cut back by 5 bases and J by 6 bases, with 2 bases in the junction unmatched. The germline V gene (reference sequence) gives CDR1 as DFQATT and CDR2 as SNEGSKA.

The chain is encoded by TRBV20-1 joined to TRBJ2-3; 7 middle bases align to TRBD2. This receptor was identified in a woman in her forties or fifties with multiple sclerosis. Material for sequencing was PBMCs. The sequenced DNA: TGCAGTGCTGGACTAGAGGATACGCAGTATTTT. This translates into CSAGLEDTQYF.